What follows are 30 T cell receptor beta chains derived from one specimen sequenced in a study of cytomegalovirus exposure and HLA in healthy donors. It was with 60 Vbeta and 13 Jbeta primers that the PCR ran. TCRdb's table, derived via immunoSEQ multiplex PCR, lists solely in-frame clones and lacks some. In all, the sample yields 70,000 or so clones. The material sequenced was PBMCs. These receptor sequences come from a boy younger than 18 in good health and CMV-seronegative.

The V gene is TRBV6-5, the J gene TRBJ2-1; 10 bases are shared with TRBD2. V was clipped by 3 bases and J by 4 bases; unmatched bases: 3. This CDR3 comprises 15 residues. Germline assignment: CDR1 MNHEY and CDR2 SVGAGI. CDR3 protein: CASSYTSGKYNEQFF. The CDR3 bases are TGTGCCAGCAGTTATACTAGCGGGAAGTACAATGAGCAGTTCTTC.

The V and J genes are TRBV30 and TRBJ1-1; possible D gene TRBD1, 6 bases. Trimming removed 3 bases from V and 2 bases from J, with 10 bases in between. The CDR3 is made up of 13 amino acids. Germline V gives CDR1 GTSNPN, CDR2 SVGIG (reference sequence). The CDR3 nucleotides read TGTGCCTGGAGCTTCAGGGGTAACACTGAAGCTTTCTTT. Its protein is CAWSFRGNTEAFF.

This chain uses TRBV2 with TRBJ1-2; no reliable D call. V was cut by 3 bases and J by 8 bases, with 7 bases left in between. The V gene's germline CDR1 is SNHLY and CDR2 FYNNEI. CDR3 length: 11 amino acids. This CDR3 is CASSDFGGYTF. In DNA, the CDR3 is TGTGCCAGCAGTGATTTCGGGGGCTACACCTTC.

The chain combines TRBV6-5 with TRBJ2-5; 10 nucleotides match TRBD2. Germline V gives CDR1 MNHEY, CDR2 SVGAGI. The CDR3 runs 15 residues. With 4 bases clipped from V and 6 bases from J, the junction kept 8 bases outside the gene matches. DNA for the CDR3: TGTGCCAGCAGTTTAAACAGCGGGGGGGTCCAGACCCAGTACTTC. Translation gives CASSLNSGGVQTQYF.

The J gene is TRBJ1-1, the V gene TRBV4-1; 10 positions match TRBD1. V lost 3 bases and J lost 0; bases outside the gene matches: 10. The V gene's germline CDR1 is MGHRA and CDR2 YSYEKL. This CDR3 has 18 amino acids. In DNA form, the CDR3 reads TGCGCCAGCAGCCAGAGACAGGGGGCTTTGACGGTGAACACTGAAGCTTTCTTT. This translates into CASSQRQGALTVNTEAFF.

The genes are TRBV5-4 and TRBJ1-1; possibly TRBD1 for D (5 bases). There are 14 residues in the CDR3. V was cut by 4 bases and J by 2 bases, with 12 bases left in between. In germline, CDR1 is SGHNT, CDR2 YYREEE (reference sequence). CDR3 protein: CASSLGAANTEAFF. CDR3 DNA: TGTGCCAGCAGCCTAGGGGCGGCTAACACTGAAGCTTTCTTT.

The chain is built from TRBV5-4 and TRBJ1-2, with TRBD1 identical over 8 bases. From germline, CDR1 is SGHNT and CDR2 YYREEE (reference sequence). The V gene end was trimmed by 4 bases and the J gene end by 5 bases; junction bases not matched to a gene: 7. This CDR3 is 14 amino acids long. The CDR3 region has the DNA TGTGCCAGCAGCGGGGGACAGGATCAGTATGGCTACACCTTC. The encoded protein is CASSGGQDQYGYTF.

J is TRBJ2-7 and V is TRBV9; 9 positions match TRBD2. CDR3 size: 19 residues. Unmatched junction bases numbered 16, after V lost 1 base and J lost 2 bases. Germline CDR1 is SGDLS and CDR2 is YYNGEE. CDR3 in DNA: TGTGCCAGCAGCGTAAGTGCCAGTAGCGGGAGTGACCTTGCCTACGAGCAGTACTTC. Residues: CASSVSASSGSDLAYEQYF.

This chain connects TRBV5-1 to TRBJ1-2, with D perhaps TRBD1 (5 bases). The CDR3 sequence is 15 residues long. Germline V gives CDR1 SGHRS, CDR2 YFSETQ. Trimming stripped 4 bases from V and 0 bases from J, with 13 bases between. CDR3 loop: CASSRTDSANYGYTF. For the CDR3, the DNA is TGCGCCAGCAGCCGAACAGACAGCGCTAACTATGGCTACACCTTC.

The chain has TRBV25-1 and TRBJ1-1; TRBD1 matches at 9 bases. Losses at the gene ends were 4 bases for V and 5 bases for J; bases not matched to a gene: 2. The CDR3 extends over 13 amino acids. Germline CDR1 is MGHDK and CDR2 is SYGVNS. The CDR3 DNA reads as TGTGCCAGCAGTGGACAGGGGGAAACTGAAGCTTTCTTT. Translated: CASSGQGETEAFF.

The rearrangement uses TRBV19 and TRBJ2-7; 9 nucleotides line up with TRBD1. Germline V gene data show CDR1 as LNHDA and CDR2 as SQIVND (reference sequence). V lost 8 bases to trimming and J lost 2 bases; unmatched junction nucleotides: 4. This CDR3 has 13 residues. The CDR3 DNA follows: TGTGCCAGTGGGGACAGGGAAGCCTACGAGCAGTACTTC. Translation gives CASGDREAYEQYF.

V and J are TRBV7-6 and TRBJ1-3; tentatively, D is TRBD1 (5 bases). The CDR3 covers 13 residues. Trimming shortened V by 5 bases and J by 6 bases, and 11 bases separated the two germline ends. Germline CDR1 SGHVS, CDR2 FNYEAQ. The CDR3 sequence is CASSISRENTIYF. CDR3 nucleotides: TGTGCCAGCAGCATAAGCAGGGAAAACACCATATATTTT.

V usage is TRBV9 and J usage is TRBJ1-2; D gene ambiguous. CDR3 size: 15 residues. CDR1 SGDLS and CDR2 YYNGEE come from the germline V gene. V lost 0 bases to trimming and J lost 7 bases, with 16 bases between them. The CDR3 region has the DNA TGTGCCAGCAGCGTAGCTTCTCCAGGTGTGTCTGGCTACACCTTC. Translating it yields CASSVASPGVSGYTF.

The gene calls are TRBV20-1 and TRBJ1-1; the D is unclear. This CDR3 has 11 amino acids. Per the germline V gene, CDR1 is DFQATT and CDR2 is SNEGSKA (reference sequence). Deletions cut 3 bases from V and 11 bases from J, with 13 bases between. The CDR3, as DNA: TGCAGTGCTAGCGGCGTTCGGGAGGCTTTCTTT. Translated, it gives CSASGVREAFF.

Written as DNA, the CDR3 is TGTGCCAGCAGCGTAGTCGGGACAGTCGCCACCGGGGAGCTGTTTTTT. As protein: CASSVVGTVATGELFF. The chain joins TRBV9 to TRBJ2-2, with TRBD1 matching 7 bases. This CDR3 region has 16 residues. The trim removed 0 bases at V and 4 bases at J, leaving 6 bases unmatched. From germline, CDR1 is SGDLS and CDR2 YYNGEE.

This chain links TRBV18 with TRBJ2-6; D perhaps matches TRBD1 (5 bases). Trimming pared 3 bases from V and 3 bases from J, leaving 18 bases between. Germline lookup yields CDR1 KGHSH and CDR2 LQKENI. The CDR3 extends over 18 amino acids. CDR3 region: CASSPILRGAHGANVLTF. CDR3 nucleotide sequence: TGTGCCAGCTCACCCATATTGCGTGGGGCTCATGGGGCCAACGTCCTGACTTTC.

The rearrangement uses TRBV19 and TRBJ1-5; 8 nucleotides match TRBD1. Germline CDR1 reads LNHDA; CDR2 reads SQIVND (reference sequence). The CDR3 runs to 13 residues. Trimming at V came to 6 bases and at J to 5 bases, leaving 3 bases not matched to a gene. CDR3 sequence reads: CASRYRGDQPQHF. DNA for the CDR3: TGTGCCAGTAGGTACAGGGGGGATCAGCCCCAGCATTTT.

In nucleotides, the CDR3 is TGTGCCAGCAGTGAAGACCGGACAGGCGGAAACGAGCAGTACTTC. Its translation is CASSEDRTGGNEQYF. The chain carries TRBV6-1 and TRBJ2-7; 7 bases match TRBD1. CDR3 length: 15 residues. Germline V gives CDR1 MNHNS, CDR2 SASEGT. J lost 5 bases, V lost 1 base, and 8 bases had no gene match.

For the CDR3, the DNA is TGTGCCAGCAGCTTGGGCAGGGGGTCGGGGATAGCCAAAAACATTCAGTACTTC. It encodes CASSLGRGSGIAKNIQYF. The chain employs TRBV5-5 and TRBJ2-4, with 7 bases lining up with TRBD1. There are 18 residues in the CDR3. Germline V gives CDR1 SGHKS, CDR2 YYEKEE (reference sequence). With 0 bases clipped from V and 0 bases from J, the junction kept 9 bases outside the gene matches.

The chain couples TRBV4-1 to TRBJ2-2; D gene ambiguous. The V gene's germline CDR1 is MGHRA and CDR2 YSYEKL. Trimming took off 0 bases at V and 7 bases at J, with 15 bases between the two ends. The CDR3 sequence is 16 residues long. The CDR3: CASSQDRSPPDGELFF. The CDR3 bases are TGCGCCAGCAGCCAAGATCGTTCCCCCCCAGACGGGGAGCTGTTTTTT.

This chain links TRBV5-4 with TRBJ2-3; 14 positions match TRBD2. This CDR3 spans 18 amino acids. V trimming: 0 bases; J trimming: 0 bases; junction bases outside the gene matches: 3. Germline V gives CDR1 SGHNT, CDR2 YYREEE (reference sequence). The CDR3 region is CASSLARLAGGSTDTQYF. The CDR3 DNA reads TGTGCCAGCAGCTTGGCCCGACTAGCGGGGGGGAGCACAGATACGCAGTATTTT. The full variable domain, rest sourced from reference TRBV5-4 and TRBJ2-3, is ETGVTQSPTHLIKTRGQQVTLRCSSQSGHNTVSWYQQALGQGPQFIFQYYREEENGRGNFPPRFSGLQFPNYSSELNVNALELDDSALYLCASSLARLAGGSTDTQYFGPGTRLTVL.

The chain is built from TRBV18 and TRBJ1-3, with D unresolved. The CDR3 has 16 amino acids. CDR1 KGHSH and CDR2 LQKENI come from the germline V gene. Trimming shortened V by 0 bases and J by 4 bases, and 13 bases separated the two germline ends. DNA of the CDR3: TGTGCCAGCTCACCACCGAACAGCCCTGGAGGAAACACCATATATTTT. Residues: CASSPPNSPGGNTIYF.

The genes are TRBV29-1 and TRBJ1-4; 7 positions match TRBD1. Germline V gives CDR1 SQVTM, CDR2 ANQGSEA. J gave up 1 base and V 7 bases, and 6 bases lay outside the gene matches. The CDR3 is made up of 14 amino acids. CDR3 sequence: CSAGGTETNEKLFF. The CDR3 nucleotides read TGCAGCGCGGGAGGGACAGAAACTAATGAAAAACTGTTTTTT.

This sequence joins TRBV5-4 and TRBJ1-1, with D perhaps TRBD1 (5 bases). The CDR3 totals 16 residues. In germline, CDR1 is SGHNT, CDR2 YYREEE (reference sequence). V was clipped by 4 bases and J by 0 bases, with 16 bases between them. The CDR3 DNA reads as TGTGCCAGCAGCCTTCCTGGCCAGGGCCTGAACACTGAAGCTTTCTTT. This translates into CASSLPGQGLNTEAFF. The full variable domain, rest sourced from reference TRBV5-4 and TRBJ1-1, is ETGVTQSPTHLIKTRGQQVTLRCSSQSGHNTVSWYQQALGQGPQFIFQYYREEENGRGNFPPRFSGLQFPNYSSELNVNALELDDSALYLCASSLPGQGLNTEAFFGQGTRLTVV.

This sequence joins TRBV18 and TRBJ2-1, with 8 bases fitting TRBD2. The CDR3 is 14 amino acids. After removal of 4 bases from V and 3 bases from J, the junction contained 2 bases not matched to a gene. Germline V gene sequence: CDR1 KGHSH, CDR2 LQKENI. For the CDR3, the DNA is TGTGCCAGCTCACTAGCGGGGAACTACAATGAGCAGTTCTTC. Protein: CASSLAGNYNEQFF.

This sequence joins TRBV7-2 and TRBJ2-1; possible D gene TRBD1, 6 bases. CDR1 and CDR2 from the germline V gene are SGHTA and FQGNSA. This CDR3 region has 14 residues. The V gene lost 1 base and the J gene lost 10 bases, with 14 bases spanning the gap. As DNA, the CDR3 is TGTGCCAGCAGCTTAGAGATAGGGGGAGACGAGCAGTTCTTC. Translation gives CASSLEIGGDEQFF.

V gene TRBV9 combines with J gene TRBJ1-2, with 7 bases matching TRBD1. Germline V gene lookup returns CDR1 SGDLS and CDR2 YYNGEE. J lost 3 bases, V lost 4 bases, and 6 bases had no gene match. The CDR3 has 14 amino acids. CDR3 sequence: CASSSGQVDYGYTF. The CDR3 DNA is TGTGCCAGCAGCTCCGGACAGGTGGACTATGGCTACACCTTC.

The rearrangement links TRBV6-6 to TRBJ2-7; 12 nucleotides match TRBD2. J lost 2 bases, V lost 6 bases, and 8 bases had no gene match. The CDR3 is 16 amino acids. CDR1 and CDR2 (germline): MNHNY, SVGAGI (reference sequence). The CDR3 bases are TGTGCCAGCAGGCTACTAGCGGGGGGTTTTGCCTACGAGCAGTACTTC. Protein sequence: CASRLLAGGFAYEQYF.

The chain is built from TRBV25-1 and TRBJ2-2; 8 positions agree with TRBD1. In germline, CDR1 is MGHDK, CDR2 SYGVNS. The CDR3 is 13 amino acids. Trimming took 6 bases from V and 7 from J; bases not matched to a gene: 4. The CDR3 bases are TGTGCCAGCAGCAAGACAGGGGACGGGGAGCTGTTTTTT. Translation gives CASSKTGDGELFF.

The CDR3 DNA follows: TGTGCCAGCAGTCTTCTGATAGCGGGGGGGCTATCTCCCTACGAGCAGTACTTC. Residues: CASSLLIAGGLSPYEQYF. The J gene is TRBJ2-7, the V gene TRBV28, with TRBD2 matching over 11 bases. The length of the CDR3 is 18 residues. The J segment lost 2 bases and the V segment lost 5 bases, leaving 14 bases of the junction unmatched. Germline CDR1 is MDHEN and CDR2 is SYDVKM.